Below are 26 T cell receptor beta chains sequenced from a single sample in a study of post-analysis software for immune sequencing data. Findings and caveats of the study: Controls showed lower frequencies than patients for roughly five TRBV segments, and TRBV5-6, TRBV5-1 and TRBV20-1 were among these.

Unique molecular identifiers tagged the TCR beta cDNA libraries. MiXCR, run by TCRdb on the PCR reads, gives a single entry per CDR3 protein. In the table there are fewer than 850,000 distinct CDR3 sequences, just over 45% of which are singletons. These receptors' antigens are unknown. Sequenced material: blood. The receptors were gathered from a girl between 10 and 17 years old with multiple sclerosis.

Only a few counts were recorded for this clonotype. The J gene is TRBJ2-7, the V gene TRBV12-3 or TRBV12-4, with 7 bases that match TRBD1. V dropped 6 bases and J dropped 3; count of bases not matched to a gene: 5. The CDR3 loop spans 13 amino acids. CDR3 region: CASSPTGVYEQYF. CDR3 nucleotides: TGTGCCAGCAGCCCTACAGGGGTCTACGAGCAGTACTTC.

The chain uses TRBV6-5 and TRBJ2-7; 8 bases are shared with TRBD1. Germline loops: CDR1 MNHEY, CDR2 SVGAGI. The junction had 10 bases not matched to a gene; V was cut back by 0 bases and J by 3 bases. This CDR3 has 17 residues. CDR3 residues: CASSYSTQGADFYEQYF. CDR3 nucleotide sequence: TGTGCCAGCAGTTACTCTACCCAGGGGGCTGACTTCTACGAGCAGTACTTC.

This clonotype was seen a handful of times. The chain carries TRBV12-3 or TRBV12-4 and TRBJ2-7; 10 bases fit TRBD2. With 5 bases clipped from V and 3 bases from J, the junction kept 13 bases outside the gene matches. This CDR3 comprises 17 residues. CDR3 sequence: CASSPGTSGDLYYEQYF. The CDR3 nucleotides read TGTGCCAGCAGTCCCGGAACTAGCGGGGACCTTTACTACGAGCAGTACTTC.

This rearrangement joins TRBV20-1 to TRBJ2-3; D unclear. The CDR3 has 14 residues. The V end lost 3 bases, the J end lost 2 bases, and 12 bases lay between the germline ends. The V gene's germline CDR1 is DFQATT and CDR2 SNEGSKA (reference sequence). This CDR3 reads CSASAEIYTDTQYF. The CDR3 DNA reads as TGCAGTGCTAGTGCGGAAATTTACACAGATACGCAGTATTTT.

This clonotype has just a few counts. This rearrangement joins TRBV28 to TRBJ2-1; the D is unclear. V gave up 6 bases and J gave up 4 bases, with 7 bases separating them. Germline V gene data show CDR1 as MDHEN and CDR2 as SYDVKM. The CDR3 is made up of 12 amino acids. The CDR3 spells CASSTFYNEQFF. The CDR3 DNA sequence: TGTGCCAGCAGCACTTTTTACAATGAGCAGTTCTTC. Full variable domain (remainder filled in from reference TRBV28 and TRBJ2-1): DVKVTQSSRYLVKRTGEKVFLECVQDMDHENMFWYRQDPGLGLRLIYFSYDVKMKEKGDIPEGYSVSREKKERFSLILESASTNQTSMYLCASSTFYNEQFFGPGTRLTVL.

The rearrangement links TRBV6-2 or TRBV6-3 to TRBJ2-7, with D perhaps matching TRBD1 (6 bases). The end of the DNA is better explained by TRBJ2-5, so the J call may be wrong. Germline V gene lookup returns CDR1 MNHEY and CDR2 SVGEGT. The CDR3 runs 15 residues. CDR3 DNA sequence: TGTGCCAGCAGTCAAGGTGGACAGCGCCAAGAGACCCAGTACTTC. The encoded protein is CASSQGGQRQETQYF.

The chain recombines TRBV4-3 with TRBJ2-3; D may be TRBD1 (6 bases). With 0 bases removed from V and 2 bases from J, the gap between germline ends came to 18 bases. The CDR3 has 18 residues. Germline assignment: CDR1 LGHNA and CDR2 YSLEER. CDR3 nucleotides: TGCGCCAGCAGCCAAGAGGGGGCGGGCGGTCCGTCCACAGATACGCAGTATTTT. Protein product: CASSQEGAGGPSTDTQYF.

In the case of this clonotype: The conserved final phenylalanine or tryptophan is absent from the CDR3, which likely points to a read error. CDR3 bases: TGCAGCGTTGAAGATCAGGGACAGGGAAGGAATGGCTACACCTGC. The encoded protein is CSVEDQGQGRNGYTC. The V and J genes are TRBV29-1 and TRBJ1-2, with 9 nucleotides matching TRBD1. The V and J ends lost 0 bases and 6 bases, in that order; junction bases with no gene match: 8. CDR1 SQVTM and CDR2 ANQGSEA come from the germline V gene. This CDR3 has 15 amino acids.

The genes are TRBV25-1 and TRBJ1-6, with a weak D call TRBD1 (5 bases). This CDR3 comprises 14 residues. Germline-derived CDR1 and CDR2 are MGHDK and SYGVNS. With 5 bases removed from V and 7 bases from J, the gap between germline ends came to 12 bases. This CDR3 is CASSQQARNSPLHF. DNA for the CDR3: TGTGCCAGCAGTCAACAGGCTAGGAATTCACCCCTCCACTTT.

The table lists this clonotype with a count of one. The chain combines TRBV6-5 with TRBJ1-1; D might be TRBD1 (5 bases). Germline V gene sequence: CDR1 MNHEY, CDR2 SVGAGI. This CDR3 contains 15 residues. The V end lost 2 bases, the J end lost 6 bases, and 16 bases lay between the germline ends. The CDR3 protein is CASSYRTSYGPEAFF. For the CDR3, the DNA is TGTGCCAGCAGTTACCGGACAAGCTACGGTCCTGAAGCTTTCTTT.

The table lists this clonotype with a few counts. The V and J genes are TRBV6-6 and TRBJ2-1; D call uncertain. Germline V CDR1 and CDR2: MNHNY, SVGAGI (reference sequence). V gave up 2 bases and J gave up 0 bases, with 11 bases separating them. The CDR3 has 16 residues. The CDR3 DNA sequence: TGTGCCAGCAGTTACAGCTTGCGAAGCTCCTACAATGAGCAGTTCTTC. It codes for CASSYSLRSSYNEQFF.

This clonotype was detected a few times. The rearrangement links TRBV9 to TRBJ1-2; the D is unclear. This CDR3 has 14 residues. V was cut by 3 bases and J by 4 bases, with 13 bases left in between. The V gene's germline CDR1 is SGDLS and CDR2 YYNGEE. As DNA, the CDR3 is TGTGCCAGCAGCGCAAGCAGAGAAAGCTATGGCTACACCTTC. It yields the protein CASSASRESYGYTF.

The chain carries TRBV6-6 and TRBJ2-7; TRBD1 or TRBD2 may be the D gene (6 bases each). The CDR3 runs to 17 residues. Germline CDR1 is MNHNY and CDR2 is SVGAGI (reference sequence). V was shortened by 2 bases and J by 0 bases, with 17 bases between the two germline ends. CDR3 loop: CASSYPMRRGDSYEQYF. In DNA form, the CDR3 reads TGTGCCAGCAGTTACCCAATGCGGAGGGGGGACTCCTACGAGCAGTACTTC.

This clonotype was detected many times. The chain joins TRBV29-1 to TRBJ2-1, with D tentatively TRBD1 (5 bases). V was pared by 3 bases and J by 6 bases, with 6 bases between. The CDR3 sequence is 11 residues long. Germline CDR1 SQVTM, CDR2 ANQGSEA. CDR3 region: CSVEGPNEQFF. The CDR3 DNA reads as TGCAGCGTTGAGGGGCCCAATGAGCAGTTCTTC.

This chain uses TRBV12-3 or TRBV12-4 with TRBJ2-7, with 7 positions matching TRBD2. This CDR3 comprises 15 residues. Trimming cost V 5 bases and J 2 bases; bases outside gene matches: 9. CDR3 region: CASSEAWLAAYEQYF. The CDR3 DNA reads as TGTGCCAGCAGTGAAGCTTGGCTAGCGGCCTACGAGCAGTACTTC.

The table lists this clonotype with a count of one. V is TRBV6-1 and J is TRBJ2-7, with D hard to call. There are 14 residues in the CDR3. Germline V gene data show CDR1 as MNHNS and CDR2 as SASEGT. V gave up 2 bases and J gave up 0 bases, with 8 bases separating them. In DNA form, the CDR3 reads TGTGCCAGCAGTGAACGGAGCTCCTCCTACGAGCAGTACTTC. Its translation is CASSERSSSYEQYF.

The chain carries TRBV29-1 and TRBJ2-1, with 8 bases that match TRBD2. CDR1 is SQVTM and CDR2 is ANQGSEA in the germline V gene. The CDR3 has 16 amino acids. Trimming took 7 bases from V and 5 from J; bases not matched to a gene: 16. The CDR3 region has the DNA TGCAGCGGAATGTACCGACTAGCGCGTCTAGACAATGAGCAGTTCTTC. Residues: CSGMYRLARLDNEQFF.

This chain links TRBV7-6 with TRBJ1-2, with TRBD1 matching 12 bases. The V gene's germline CDR1 is SGHVS and CDR2 FNYEAQ. Trimming took 4 bases from V and 8 from J; bases not matched to a gene: 14. The CDR3 has 17 residues. The CDR3 DNA reads as TGTGCCAGCAGCTGGGACCCCGGGACAGGGGGCCTGGAGGGCTACACCTTC. It translates to CASSWDPGTGGLEGYTF.

This clonotype has only a few counts. The chain combines TRBV24-1 with TRBJ2-5; D might be TRBD2 (5 bases). The CDR3 length is 15 residues. CDR1 and CDR2 (germline): KGHDR, SFDVKD. Trimming took 4 bases from V and 4 from J, leaving 15 bases between them. As DNA, the CDR3 is TGTGCCACCAGTGACCAAGGGTTCGCGGGAGAGACCCAGTACTTC. This gives the protein CATSDQGFAGETQYF.

The chain links TRBV6-6 to TRBJ1-5; D is perhaps TRBD1 (6 bases). Deletions cut 2 bases from V and 7 bases from J, with 12 bases between. This CDR3 is built from 14 residues. Germline V lookup: CDR1 MNHNY, CDR2 SVGAGI (reference sequence). The CDR3 nucleotides read TGTGCCAGCAGTTACGTGGGGGCACACCAGCCCCAGCATTTT. Its protein is CASSYVGAHQPQHF.

This CDR3 is CASRPVGTQYNEQFF. CDR3 nucleotides: TGTGCCAGCAGGCCCGTCGGGACACAGTACAATGAGCAGTTCTTC. The V gene is TRBV12-3 or TRBV12-4, the J gene TRBJ2-1; possibly TRBD1 for D (6 bases). Trimming stripped 6 bases from V and 4 bases from J, with 16 bases between. CDR3 length: 15 residues.

This clonotype was seen a handful of times. The gene calls are TRBV24-1 and TRBJ2-1; the match to TRBD1 covers 9 bases. Germline CDR1 KGHDR, CDR2 SFDVKD. The V segment lost 0 bases and the J segment 3 bases; nucleotides outside the gene matches: 8. This CDR3 is built from 18 residues. The CDR3, as DNA: TGTGCCACCAGTGATTTGCCGGAACCGGGACAGGGCTACAATGAGCAGTTCTTC. This encodes CATSDLPEPGQGYNEQFF.

This clonotype was seen a few times. V usage is TRBV29-1 and J usage is TRBJ2-7; possibly TRBD1 for D (6 bases). V was shortened by 3 bases and J by 4 bases, with 13 bases between the two germline ends. This CDR3 has 13 residues. Germline V CDR1 and CDR2: SQVTM, ANQGSEA. The CDR3 loop reads CSVDIGDKYEQYF. CDR3 sequence (DNA): TGCAGCGTTGACATAGGGGACAAATACGAGCAGTACTTC.

This clonotype was seen a handful of times. For the CDR3, the DNA is TGTGCCAGCAGCTTAGAGGGGGGTATGGACTATGGCTACACCTTC. It is translated as CASSLEGGMDYGYTF. This rearrangement joins TRBV7-2 to TRBJ1-2, with D perhaps matching TRBD1 (6 bases). This CDR3 has 15 amino acids. V was trimmed by 1 base and J by 3 bases, leaving 12 bases between them. Germline CDR1 is SGHTA and CDR2 is FQGNSA.

V gene TRBV29-1 combines with J gene TRBJ2-1, with D perhaps matching TRBD2 (6 bases). Trimming cost V 0 bases and J 9 bases, with 15 bases left between them. The CDR3 extends over 14 amino acids. Germline lookup yields CDR1 SQVTM and CDR2 ANQGSEA. CDR3 DNA sequence: TGCAGCGTTGAAGAGACGGGAGTTTGGTTTGAGCAGTTCTTC. Its protein product is CSVEETGVWFEQFF.

Of note for this clonotype: Its ends do not fully match the called genes, so a read error is possible. The CDR3 region is CASSNAPGQAGGEQFF. CDR3 bases: TGTGCTAGCAGCAATGCCCCGGGACAGGCTGGAGGTGAGCAGTTCTTC. The genes are TRBV7-7 and TRBJ2-1, with 8 bases that match TRBD1. CDR3 length: 16 residues. The V gene's germline CDR1 is SSHAT and CDR2 FNYEAQ (reference sequence). Looking up the rest from reference TRBV7-7 and TRBJ2-1 gives the full variable domain: GAGVSQSPRYKVTKRGQDVTLRCDPISSHATLYWYQQALGQGPEFLTYFNYEAQPDKSGLPSDRFSAERPEGSISTLTIQRTEQRDSAMYRCASSNAPGQAGGEQFFGPGTRLTVL.